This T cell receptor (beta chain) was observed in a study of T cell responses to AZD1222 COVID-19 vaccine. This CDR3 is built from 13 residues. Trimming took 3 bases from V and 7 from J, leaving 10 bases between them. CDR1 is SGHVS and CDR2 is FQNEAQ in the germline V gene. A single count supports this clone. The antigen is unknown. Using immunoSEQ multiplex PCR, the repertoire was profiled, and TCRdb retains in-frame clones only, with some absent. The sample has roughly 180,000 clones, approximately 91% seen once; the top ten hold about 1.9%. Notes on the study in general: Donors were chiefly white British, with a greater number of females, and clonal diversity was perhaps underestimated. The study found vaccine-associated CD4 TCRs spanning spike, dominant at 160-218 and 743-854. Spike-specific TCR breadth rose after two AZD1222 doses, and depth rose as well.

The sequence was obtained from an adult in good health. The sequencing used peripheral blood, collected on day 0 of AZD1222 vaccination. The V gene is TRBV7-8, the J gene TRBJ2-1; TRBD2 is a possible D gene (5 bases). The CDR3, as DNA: TGTGCCAGCAGCTTTGGGAGTGGGAATGAGCAGTTCTTC. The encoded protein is CASSFGSGNEQFF.